The 11 T cell receptor beta chains reported below all come from one sample, sequenced in a study of shared clonotypes between healthy human individuals. Using immunoSEQ multiplex PCR, the repertoire was profiled, and TCRdb retains in-frame clones only, with some absent. The table records some 2,400,000 clones, approximately 96% of them present only once. Material: naive CD4+ T cells sorted from blood. The subset: CD45RA+ positively selected. The receptor set was obtained from a man aged 18 to 29 in good health.

This chain uses TRBV7-2 with TRBJ2-7, with D hard to call. The CDR3 spans 12 residues. V gave up 5 bases and J gave up 4 bases, with 9 bases separating them. Germline CDR1 SGHTA, CDR2 FQGNSA. The chain's CDR3 is CASSLSRYEQYF. Written as DNA, the CDR3 is TGTGCCAGCAGCCTCTCTCGATACGAGCAGTACTTC. The variable domain in full, with the rest retrieved from reference TRBV7-2 and TRBJ2-7, is GAGVSQSPSNKVTEKGKDVELRCDPISGHTALYWYRQSLGQGLEFLIYFQGNSAPDKSGLPSDRFSAERTGGSVSTLTIQRTQQEDSAVYLCASSLSRYEQYFGPGTRLTVT.

V and J are TRBV10-3 and TRBJ1-1; tentative D call: TRBD1 (6 bases). The CDR3 is 13 amino acids. Trimming removed 9 bases at V and 0 bases at J, with 11 bases between. From germline, CDR1 is ENHRY and CDR2 SYGVKD. The CDR3 DNA reads TGTGCCATTTTGGACAGTATGAACACTGAAGCTTTCTTT. Its protein is CAILDSMNTEAFF.

Concerning this clone: The junction differs from germline at one of its ends, possibly a read error. V and J are TRBV7-9 and TRBJ1-2; tentatively, D is TRBD1 (5 bases). Germline assignment: CDR1 SEHNR and CDR2 FQNEAQ (reference sequence). CDR3 length: 15 residues. CDR3 loop: CASRNQGLSNYGYTF. The CDR3 region has the DNA TGTGCCAGCAGAAATCAGGGACTCTCAAACTATGGCTATACCTTC.

The chain is built from TRBV28 and TRBJ1-5, with 11 bases lining up with TRBD1. From germline, CDR1 is MDHEN and CDR2 SYDVKM. The CDR3 is 14 amino acids. V was pared by 5 bases and J by 6 bases, with 3 bases of the junction left unmatched. CDR3 protein: CASSRTGGGQPQHF. CDR3 sequence (DNA): TGTGCCAGCAGTCGGACAGGGGGCGGTCAGCCCCAGCATTTT. Looking up the rest from reference TRBV28 and TRBJ1-5 gives the full variable domain: DVKVTQSSRYLVKRTGEKVFLECVQDMDHENMFWYRQDPGLGLRLIYFSYDVKMKEKGDIPEGYSVSREKKERFSLILESASTNQTSMYLCASSRTGGGQPQHFGDGTRLSIL.

The CDR3 DNA follows: TGTGCCAGCAGCTTAGGTCAGGGCCCCACAGATACGCAGTATTTT. Translated: CASSLGQGPTDTQYF. The J gene is TRBJ2-3, the V gene TRBV7-2; D may be TRBD1 (5 bases). The CDR3 runs to 15 residues. V dropped 1 base and J dropped 2 bases, with 10 bases sitting between them. CDR1 is SGHTA, CDR2 FQGNSA, per germline.

The J gene is TRBJ1-3, the V gene TRBV12-5; no reliable D call. The CDR3 has 16 residues. V shed 6 bases and J shed 0 bases, with 15 bases lying between them. Germline loops: CDR1 LGHNT, CDR2 FRNRAP. CDR3 nucleotide sequence: TGTGCTAGTGGCCTATCCCGGGCCTCCTCTGGAAACACCATATATTTT. Translating gives CASGLSRASSGNTIYF.

The chain links TRBV14 to TRBJ2-7; tentatively, D is TRBD1 (6 bases). Per the germline V gene, CDR1 is SGHDN and CDR2 is FVKESK. The V and J ends lost 3 bases and 0 bases respectively, with 15 bases between them. The CDR3 has 16 residues. CDR3 in DNA: TGTGCCAGCAGCCAGCGCGGACAGTCAAGCTCCTACGAGCAGTACTTC. Its protein is CASSQRGQSSSYEQYF.

A single count supports this clone. V usage is TRBV18 and J usage is TRBJ1-1; D gene uncertain. Germline V lookup: CDR1 KGHSH, CDR2 LQKENI. Trimming removed 6 bases from V and 1 base from J, with 9 bases in between. The CDR3 consists of 13 residues. CDR3 in DNA: TGTGCCAGCTCCGATGGCGGGAACACTGAAGCTTTCTTT. The encoded protein is CASSDGGNTEAFF.

The J gene is TRBJ1-2, the V gene TRBV6-1, with a tentative D call TRBD1 (6 bases). Germline CDR1 MNHNS, CDR2 SASEGT. CDR3 length: 13 amino acids. V lost 5 bases to trimming and J lost 11 bases, with 18 bases between them. CDR3: CASSSTPPQGYTF. The CDR3 coding sequence is TGTGCCAGCAGTTCCACACCCCCACAGGGATACACCTTC.

The CDR3 nucleotides are TGTGCCATCAGTGAAGGTTCGGCGGCCCTCTATGGCTACACCTTC. This encodes CAISEGSAALYGYTF. The V and J genes are TRBV10-3 and TRBJ1-2, with D uncertain. V lost 3 bases, J lost 4 bases, and 15 bases lay in between. Per germline, CDR1 ENHRY and CDR2 SYGVKD. The CDR3 length is 15 residues.

The V call is TRBV30, the J call TRBJ1-3; a possible D gene is TRBD1 (6 bases). Trimming left V 5 bases short and J 2 bases short, with 16 bases between. The CDR3 covers 15 residues. Germline-derived CDR1 and CDR2 are GTSNPN and SVGIG (reference sequence). The CDR3 loop is CAWRSKGGTGNTIYF. The CDR3 nucleotides are TGTGCCTGGCGTTCGAAGGGGGGGACTGGAAACACCATATATTTT.